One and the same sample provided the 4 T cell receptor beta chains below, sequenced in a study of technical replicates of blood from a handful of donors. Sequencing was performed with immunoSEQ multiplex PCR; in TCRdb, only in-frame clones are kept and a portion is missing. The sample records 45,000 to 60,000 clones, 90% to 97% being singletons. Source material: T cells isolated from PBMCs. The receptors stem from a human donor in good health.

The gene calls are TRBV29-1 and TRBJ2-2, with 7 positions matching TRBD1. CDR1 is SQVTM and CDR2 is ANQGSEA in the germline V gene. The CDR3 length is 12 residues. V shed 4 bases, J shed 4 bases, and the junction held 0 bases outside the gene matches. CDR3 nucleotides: TGCAGCGTTGGACAGGGCACCGGGGAGCTGTTTTTT. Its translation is CSVGQGTGELFF.

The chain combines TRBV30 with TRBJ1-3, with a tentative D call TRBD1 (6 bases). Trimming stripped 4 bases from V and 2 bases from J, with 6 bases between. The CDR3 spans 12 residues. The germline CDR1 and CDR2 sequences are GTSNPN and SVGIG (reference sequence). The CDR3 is CAWNRAGNTIYF. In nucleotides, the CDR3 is TGTGCCTGGAACAGGGCTGGAAACACCATATATTTT.

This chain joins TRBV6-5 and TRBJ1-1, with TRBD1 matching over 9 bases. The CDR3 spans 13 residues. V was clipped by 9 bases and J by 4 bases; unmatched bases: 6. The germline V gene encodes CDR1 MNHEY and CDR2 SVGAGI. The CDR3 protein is CASRGQGSTEAFF. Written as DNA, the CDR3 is TGTGCCAGTCGGGGACAGGGCTCCACTGAAGCTTTCTTT.

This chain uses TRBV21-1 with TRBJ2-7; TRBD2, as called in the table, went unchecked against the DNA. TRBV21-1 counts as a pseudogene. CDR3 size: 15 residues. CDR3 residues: CASSKALGLYYEQYF. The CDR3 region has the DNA TGTGCCAGCAGCAAAGCCCTAGGACTCTATTACGAGCAGTACTTC.